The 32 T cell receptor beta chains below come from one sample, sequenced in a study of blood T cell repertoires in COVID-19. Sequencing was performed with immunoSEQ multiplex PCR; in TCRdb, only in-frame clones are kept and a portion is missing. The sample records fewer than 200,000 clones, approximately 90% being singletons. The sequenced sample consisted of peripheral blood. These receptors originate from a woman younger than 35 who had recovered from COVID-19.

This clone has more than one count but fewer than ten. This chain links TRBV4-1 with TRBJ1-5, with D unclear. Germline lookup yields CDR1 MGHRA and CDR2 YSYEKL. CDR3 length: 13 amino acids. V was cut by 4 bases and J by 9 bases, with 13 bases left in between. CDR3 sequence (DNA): TGCGCCAGCAGCCGAGCAGGAACGAGGCCCCAGCATTTT. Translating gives CASSRAGTRPQHF.

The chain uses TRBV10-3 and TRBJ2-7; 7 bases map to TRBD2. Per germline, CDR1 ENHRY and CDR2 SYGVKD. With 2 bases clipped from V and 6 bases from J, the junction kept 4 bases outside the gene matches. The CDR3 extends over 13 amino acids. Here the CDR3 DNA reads TGTGCCATCAGTGAGCGGGAGGCTTCCGAGCAGTACGTC. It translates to CAISEREASEQYV.

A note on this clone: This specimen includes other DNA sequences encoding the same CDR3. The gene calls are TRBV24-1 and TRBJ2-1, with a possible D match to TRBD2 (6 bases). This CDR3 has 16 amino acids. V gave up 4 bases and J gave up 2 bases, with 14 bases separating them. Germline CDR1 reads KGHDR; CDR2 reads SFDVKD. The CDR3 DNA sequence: TGTGCCACCAGTGACAGTAGCGGAAGGACCTACAATGAGCAGTTCTTC. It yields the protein CATSDSSGRTYNEQFF.

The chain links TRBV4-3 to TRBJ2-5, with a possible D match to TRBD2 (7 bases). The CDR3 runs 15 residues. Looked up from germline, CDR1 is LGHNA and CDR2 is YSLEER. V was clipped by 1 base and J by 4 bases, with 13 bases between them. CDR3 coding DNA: TGCGCCAGCAGCCAAGTTAAGGGGGGGAGAGAGACCCAGTACTTC. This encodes CASSQVKGGRETQYF.

This CDR3 reads CASSVGRDRGICEQYF. CDR3 DNA sequence: TGTGCCAGCAGCGTAGGGAGGGACAGGGGTATCTGCGAGCAGTACTTC. The rearrangement joins TRBV9 to TRBJ2-7; TRBD1 matches at 10 bases. The germline gives CDR1 SGDLS, CDR2 YYNGEE. J was trimmed by 6 bases and V by 0 bases; bases with no gene match: 9. The CDR3 is made up of 16 amino acids.

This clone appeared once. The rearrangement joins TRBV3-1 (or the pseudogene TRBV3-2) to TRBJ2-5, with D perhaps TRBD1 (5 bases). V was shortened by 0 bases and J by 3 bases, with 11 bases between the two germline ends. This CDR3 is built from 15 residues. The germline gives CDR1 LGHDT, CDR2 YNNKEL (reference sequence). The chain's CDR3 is CASSQDQQVEETQYF. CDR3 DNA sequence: TGTGCCAGCAGCCAAGACCAACAGGTGGAAGAGACCCAGTACTTC.

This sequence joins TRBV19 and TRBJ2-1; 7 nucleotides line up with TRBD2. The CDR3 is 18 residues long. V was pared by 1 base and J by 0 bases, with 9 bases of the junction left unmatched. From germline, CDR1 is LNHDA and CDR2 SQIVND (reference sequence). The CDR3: CASSIVRDYRTSYNEQFF. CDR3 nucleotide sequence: TGTGCCAGTAGTATAGTCCGGGACTACAGAACCTCCTACAATGAGCAGTTCTTC. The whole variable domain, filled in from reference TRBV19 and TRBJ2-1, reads DGGITQSPKYLFRKEGQNVTLSCEQNLNHDAMYWYRQDPGQGLRLIYYSQIVNDFQKGDIAEGYSVSREKKESFPLTVTSAQKNPTAFYLCASSIVRDYRTSYNEQFFGPGTRLTVL.

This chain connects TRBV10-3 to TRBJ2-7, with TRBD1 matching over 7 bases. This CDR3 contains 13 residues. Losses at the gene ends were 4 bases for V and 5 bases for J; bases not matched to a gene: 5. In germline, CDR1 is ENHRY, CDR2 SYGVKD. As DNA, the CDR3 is TGTGCCATCAGTGTGGTACAGGGGAACGAGCAGTACTTC. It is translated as CAISVVQGNEQYF.

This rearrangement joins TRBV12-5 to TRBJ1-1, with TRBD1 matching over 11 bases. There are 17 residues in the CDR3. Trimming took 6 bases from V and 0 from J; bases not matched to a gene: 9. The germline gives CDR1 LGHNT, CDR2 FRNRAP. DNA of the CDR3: TGTGCTAGTGGCACCCGCGGGACAGGGGGTATGAACACTGAAGCTTTCTTT. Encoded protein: CASGTRGTGGMNTEAFF.

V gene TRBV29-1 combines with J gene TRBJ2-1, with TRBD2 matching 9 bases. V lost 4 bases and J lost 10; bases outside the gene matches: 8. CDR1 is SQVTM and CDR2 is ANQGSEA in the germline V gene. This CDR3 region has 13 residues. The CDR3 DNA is TGCAGCGTTGCTACTAGCGGGCAGAGGGAGCAGTTCTTC. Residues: CSVATSGQREQFF.

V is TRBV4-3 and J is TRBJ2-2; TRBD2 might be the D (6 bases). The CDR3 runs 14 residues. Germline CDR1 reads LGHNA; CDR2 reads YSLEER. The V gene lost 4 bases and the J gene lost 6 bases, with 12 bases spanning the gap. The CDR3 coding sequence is TGCGCCAGCAGCCGACTAGGGGCGTCCGGGGAGCTGTTTTTT. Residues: CASSRLGASGELFF.

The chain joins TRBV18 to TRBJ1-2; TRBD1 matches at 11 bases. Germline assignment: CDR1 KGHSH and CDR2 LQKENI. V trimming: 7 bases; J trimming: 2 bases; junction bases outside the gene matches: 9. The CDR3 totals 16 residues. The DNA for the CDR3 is TGTGCCAGCTTCGGACAGGGGGCCGGTTCGAACTATGGCTACACCTTC. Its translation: CASFGQGAGSNYGYTF.

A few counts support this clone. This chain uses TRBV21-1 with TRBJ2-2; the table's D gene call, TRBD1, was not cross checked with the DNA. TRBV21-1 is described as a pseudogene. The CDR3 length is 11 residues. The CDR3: CARGTVGELFF. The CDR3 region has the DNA TGTGCCAGGGGGACAGTCGGGGAGCTGTTTTTT.

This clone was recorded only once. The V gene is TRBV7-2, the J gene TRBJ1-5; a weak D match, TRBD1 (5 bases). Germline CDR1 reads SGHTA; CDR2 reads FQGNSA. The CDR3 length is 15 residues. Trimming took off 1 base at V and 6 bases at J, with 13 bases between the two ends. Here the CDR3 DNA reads TGTGCCAGCAGCTTAGAGTCAGGGAGGGGTCAGCCCCAGCATTTT. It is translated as CASSLESGRGQPQHF.

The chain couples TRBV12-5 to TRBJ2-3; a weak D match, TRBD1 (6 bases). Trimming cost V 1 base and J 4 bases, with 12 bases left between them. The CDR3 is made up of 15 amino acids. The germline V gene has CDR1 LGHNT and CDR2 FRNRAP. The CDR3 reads CASGLGQGSADTQYF. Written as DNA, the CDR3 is TGTGCTAGTGGTTTGGGGCAGGGGAGTGCAGATACGCAGTATTTT.

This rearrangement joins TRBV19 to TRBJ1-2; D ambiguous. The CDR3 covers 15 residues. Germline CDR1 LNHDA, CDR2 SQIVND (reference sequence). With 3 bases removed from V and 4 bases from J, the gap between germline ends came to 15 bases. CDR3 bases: TGTGCCAGTAGTATTGGTAATTGGGGAGGCTATGGCTACACCTTC. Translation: CASSIGNWGGYGYTF.

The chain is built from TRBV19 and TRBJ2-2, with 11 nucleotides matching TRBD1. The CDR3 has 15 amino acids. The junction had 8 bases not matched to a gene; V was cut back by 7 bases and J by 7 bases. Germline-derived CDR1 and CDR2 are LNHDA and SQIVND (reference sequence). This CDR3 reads CASTSDRGRGGELFF. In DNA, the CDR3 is TGTGCCAGTACCTCGGACAGGGGGCGCGGCGGGGAGCTGTTTTTT. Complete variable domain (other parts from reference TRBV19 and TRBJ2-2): DGGITQSPKYLFRKEGQNVTLSCEQNLNHDAMYWYRQDPGQGLRLIYYSQIVNDFQKGDIAEGYSVSREKKESFPLTVTSAQKNPTAFYLCASTSDRGRGGELFFGEGSRLTVL.

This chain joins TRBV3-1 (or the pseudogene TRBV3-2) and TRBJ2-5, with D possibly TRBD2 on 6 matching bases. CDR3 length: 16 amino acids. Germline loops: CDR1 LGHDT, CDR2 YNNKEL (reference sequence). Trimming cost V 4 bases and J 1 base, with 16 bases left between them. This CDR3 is CASSPRGLLAQETQYF. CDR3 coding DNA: TGTGCCAGCAGCCCCCGGGGGTTACTAGCCCAAGAGACCCAGTACTTC.

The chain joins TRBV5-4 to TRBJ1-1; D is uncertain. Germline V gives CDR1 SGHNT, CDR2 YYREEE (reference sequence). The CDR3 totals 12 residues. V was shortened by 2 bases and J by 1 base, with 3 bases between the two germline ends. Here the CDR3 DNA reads TGTGCCAGCAGCTTCAGGAACACTGAAGCTTTCTTT. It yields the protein CASSFRNTEAFF.

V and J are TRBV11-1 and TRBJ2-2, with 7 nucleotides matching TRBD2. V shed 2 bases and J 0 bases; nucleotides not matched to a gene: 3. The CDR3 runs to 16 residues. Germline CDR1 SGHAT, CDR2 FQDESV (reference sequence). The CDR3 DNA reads TGTGCCAGCAGCTTAACTGCGGGGGCGAACACCGGGGAGCTGTTTTTT. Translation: CASSLTAGANTGELFF.

The CDR3: CSASFRGGRGNEQFF. CDR3 bases: TGCAGTGCTAGTTTCCGGGGGGGTAGGGGCAATGAGCAGTTCTTC. The chain combines TRBV20-1 with TRBJ2-1; 8 nucleotides match TRBD2. This CDR3 spans 15 amino acids. J gave up 6 bases and V 3 bases, and 10 bases lay outside the gene matches. Germline CDR1 DFQATT, CDR2 SNEGSKA (reference sequence).

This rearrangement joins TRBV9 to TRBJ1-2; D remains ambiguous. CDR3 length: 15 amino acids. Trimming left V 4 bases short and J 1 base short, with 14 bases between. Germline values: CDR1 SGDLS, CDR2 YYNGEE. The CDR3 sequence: CASSPNSLNNYGYTF. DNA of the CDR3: TGTGCCAGCAGCCCGAACTCACTGAATAACTATGGCTACACCTTC.

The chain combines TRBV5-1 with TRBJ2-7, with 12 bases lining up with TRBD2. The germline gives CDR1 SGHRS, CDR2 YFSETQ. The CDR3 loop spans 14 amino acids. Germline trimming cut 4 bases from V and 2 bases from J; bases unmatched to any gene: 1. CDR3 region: CASSLAGGPYEQYV. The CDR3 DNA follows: TGCGCCAGCAGCCTAGCGGGAGGGCCCTACGAGCAGTACGTC.

The CDR3 here is CASSMDSYYGYTF. The CDR3 coding sequence is TGTGCCAGCAGTATGGACAGTTACTATGGCTACACCTTC. V gene TRBV13 combines with J gene TRBJ1-2; the D gene is possibly TRBD1 (6 bases). This CDR3 has 13 amino acids. Trimming pared 6 bases from V and 3 bases from J, leaving 11 bases between. The V gene's germline CDR1 is PRHDT and CDR2 FYEKMQ (reference sequence).

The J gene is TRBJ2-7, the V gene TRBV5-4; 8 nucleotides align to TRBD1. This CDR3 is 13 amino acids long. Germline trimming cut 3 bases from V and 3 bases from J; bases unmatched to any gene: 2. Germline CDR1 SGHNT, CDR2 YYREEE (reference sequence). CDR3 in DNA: TGTGCCAGCAGCTCCGGGACAGGCTACGAGCAGTACGTC. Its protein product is CASSSGTGYEQYV.

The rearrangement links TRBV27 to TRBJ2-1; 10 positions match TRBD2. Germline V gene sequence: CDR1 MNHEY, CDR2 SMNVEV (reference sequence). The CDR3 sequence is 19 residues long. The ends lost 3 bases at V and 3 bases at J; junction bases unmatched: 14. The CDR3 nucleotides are TGTGCCAGCAGTTTTCTAGAGGCTAGCGGGGGCCTAAACTACAATGAGCAGTTCTTC. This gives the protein CASSFLEASGGLNYNEQFF.

CDR3 DNA sequence: TGTGCCAGCAGCCCCCAGGTTGGGGAGACCCAGTACTTC. Its translation: CASSPQVGETQYF. The gene calls are TRBV9 and TRBJ2-5, with unresolved D. Trimming removed 4 bases from V and 5 bases from J, with 12 bases in between. Germline V gene data show CDR1 as SGDLS and CDR2 as YYNGEE. The CDR3 extends over 13 amino acids.

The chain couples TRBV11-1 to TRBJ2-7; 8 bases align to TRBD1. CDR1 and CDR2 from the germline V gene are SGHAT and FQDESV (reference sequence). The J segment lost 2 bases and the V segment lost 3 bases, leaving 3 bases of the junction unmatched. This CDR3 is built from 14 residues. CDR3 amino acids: CASSLGTGAYEQYF. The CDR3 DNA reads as TGTGCCAGCAGCTTGGGGACAGGAGCCTACGAGCAGTACTTC.

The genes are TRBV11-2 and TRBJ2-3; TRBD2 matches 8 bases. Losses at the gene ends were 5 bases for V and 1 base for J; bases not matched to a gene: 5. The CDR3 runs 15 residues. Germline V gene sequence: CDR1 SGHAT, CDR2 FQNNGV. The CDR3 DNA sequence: TGTGCCAGCAGCGCAGATAGCGGGGGCACAGATACGCAGTATTTT. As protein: CASSADSGGTDTQYF.

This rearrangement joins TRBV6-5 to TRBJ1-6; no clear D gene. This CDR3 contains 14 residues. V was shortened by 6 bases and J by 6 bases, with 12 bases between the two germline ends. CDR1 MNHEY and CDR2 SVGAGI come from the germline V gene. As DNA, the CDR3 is TGTGCCAGCAGGAAACCCCGTAGTAATTCACCCCTCCACTTT. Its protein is CASRKPRSNSPLHF.

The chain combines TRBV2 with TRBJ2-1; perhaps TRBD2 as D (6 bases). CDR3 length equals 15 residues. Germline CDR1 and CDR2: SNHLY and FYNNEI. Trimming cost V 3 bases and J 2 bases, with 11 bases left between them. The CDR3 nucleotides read TGTGCCAGCAGTGAGAGTAGCGGCACCTACAATGAGCAGTTCTTC. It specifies CASSESSGTYNEQFF.

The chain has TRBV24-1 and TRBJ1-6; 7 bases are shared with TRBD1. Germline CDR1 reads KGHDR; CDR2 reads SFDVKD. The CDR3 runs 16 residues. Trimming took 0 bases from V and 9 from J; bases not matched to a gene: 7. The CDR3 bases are TGTGCCACCAGTGATTTGAAGGGGGCCCGGAGTTCACCCCTCCACTTT. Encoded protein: CATSDLKGARSSPLHF.